This T cell receptor (beta chain) was found in a study of control samples from healthy donors and cancer patients. Clones were sequenced by immunoSEQ multiplex PCR, and TCRdb holds only the in-frame ones, with some missing. The data hold approximately 120,000 clones, with roughly 90% observed a single time. This CDR3 spans 13 amino acids. Germline CDR1 SGHDN, CDR2 FVKESK. The germline V and J ends were trimmed by 4 bases and 6 bases, with 12 bases remaining between them. This sequence joins TRBV14 and TRBJ1-2; D unresolved. This TCR was recovered from a man younger than 35 in good health. Input material: blood. The CDR3 DNA sequence: TGTGCCAGCAGCCGGACGGCGCGTAATGGCTACACCTTC. Protein product: CASSRTARNGYTF.